One and the same sample provided the 14 T cell receptor beta chains below, sequenced in a study of blood T cells in healthy people across ages. For the second PCR, which ran for about 6 to 11 cycles, a sample-barcoded 5' primer and a J-beta primer mix were used. TCRdb recomputed calls from the 5' RACE reads with MiXCR, one row per CDR3 protein. The table has approximately 800,000 distinct CDR3 sequences, about 45% seen once. Sequencing was done on a sample of blood. The receptors were sampled from an elderly man in good health.

The chain joins TRBV5-1 to TRBJ2-1; D not resolved. The CDR3 sequence is 15 residues long. The germline CDR1 and CDR2 sequences are SGHRS and YFSETQ. Trimming left V 4 bases short and J 13 bases short, with 24 bases between. The CDR3 sequence: CASSPGVAEQETQFF. The CDR3 DNA reads as TGCGCCAGCAGCCCGGGCGTGGCAGAGCAAGAGACCCAGTTCTTC.

The V gene is TRBV12-3 or TRBV12-4, the J gene TRBJ2-6; a weak D match, TRBD1 (6 bases). The CDR3 spans 11 residues. V gave up 6 bases and J gave up 14 bases, with 11 bases separating them. The CDR3 protein is CASRAGTLLTF. CDR3 in DNA: TGTGCCAGCAGGGCCGGGACACTCCTGACTTTC.

The chain couples TRBV20-1 to TRBJ2-5; maybe TRBD2 (6 bases). The germline V and J ends were trimmed by 0 bases and 4 bases, with 12 bases remaining between them. The CDR3 runs 14 residues. Germline V CDR1 and CDR2: DFQATT, SNEGSKA (reference sequence). CDR3 bases: TGCAGTGCTAGAGATGGCGGGACGGGAGAGACCCAGTACTTC. This translates into CSARDGGTGETQYF.

Remarks on this clonotype: A junction end diverges from the germline sequence, so it may reflect a read error. V is TRBV20-1 and J is TRBJ2-3, with D maybe TRBD2 (5 bases). Per germline, CDR1 DFQATT and CDR2 SNEGSKA (reference sequence). The CDR3 is 15 residues long. The CDR3 nucleotides read TGCAGTGCTGGCGAGGGTCTAGGGAGCACAGATACGCGGTATTTT. Amino acids: CSAGEGLGSTDTRYF.

This clonotype came up many times. The chain links TRBV9 to TRBJ2-1, with 11 bases lining up with TRBD2. Per germline, CDR1 SGDLS and CDR2 YYNGEE. The CDR3 runs 15 residues. Trimming cost V 3 bases and J 3 bases; bases outside gene matches: 2. CDR3: CASSETSGSYNEQFF. For the CDR3, the DNA is TGTGCCAGCAGCGAAACTAGCGGGAGCTACAATGAGCAGTTCTTC.

The rearrangement uses TRBV27 and TRBJ2-7; D uncertain. This CDR3 spans 15 amino acids. Germline loops: CDR1 MNHEY, CDR2 SMNVEV (reference sequence). Trimming shortened V by 4 bases and J by 0 bases, and 13 bases separated the two germline ends. This chain's CDR3 is CASSSPALNSYEQYF. CDR3 nucleotides: TGTGCCAGCAGTTCTCCAGCGCTAAACTCCTACGAGCAGTACTTC.

This clonotype was counted between two and nine times. The chain joins TRBV2 to TRBJ2-1; weak D call: TRBD2 (6 bases). The CDR3 has 14 residues. Per germline, CDR1 SNHLY and CDR2 FYNNEI. Trimming cost V 6 bases and J 2 bases, with 11 bases left between them. The CDR3 sequence is CASRAGGAYNEQFF. In DNA form, the CDR3 reads TGTGCCAGCAGGGCTGGCGGGGCCTACAATGAGCAGTTCTTC.

The chain carries TRBV27 and TRBJ2-7; D is unresolved. CDR1 is MNHEY and CDR2 is SMNVEV in the germline V gene (reference sequence). V gave up 7 bases and J gave up 2 bases, with 18 bases separating them. The CDR3 consists of 15 residues. CDR3 in DNA: TGTGCCAGCACCCCTTTACCGGGCCATACCTACGAGCAGTACTTC. Translated, it gives CASTPLPGHTYEQYF.

There are many counts of this clonotype. This chain connects TRBV29-1 to TRBJ2-1; no clear D gene. The CDR3 length is 13 residues. V was pared by 0 bases and J by 11 bases, with 14 bases between. From germline, CDR1 is SQVTM and CDR2 ANQGSEA. The CDR3, as DNA: TGCAGCGTTGAAGAGGGTACGAACGATAAGCAGTTCTTC. This sequence encodes CSVEEGTNDKQFF.

The chain is built from TRBV12-3 or TRBV12-4 and TRBJ1-1; 8 nucleotides line up with TRBD1. CDR3 size: 14 residues. Germline trimming cut 7 bases from V and 5 bases from J; bases unmatched to any gene: 9. This chain's CDR3 is CASTMDRVNTEAFF. CDR3 in DNA: TGTGCCAGCACCATGGACAGGGTAAATACTGAAGCTTTCTTT.

This clonotype was found many times. The chain carries TRBV7-8 and TRBJ1-1; 10 positions agree with TRBD1. Germline lookup yields CDR1 SGHVS and CDR2 FQNEAQ. The V and J ends lost 5 bases and 2 bases, in that order; junction bases with no gene match: 8. The CDR3 runs to 16 residues. CDR3 in DNA: TGTGCCAGCAGCGCCCGGGACAGGGGATCAAACACTGAAGCTTTCTTT. Its protein is CASSARDRGSNTEAFF.

There are a few counts of this clonotype. The rearrangement links TRBV18 to TRBJ2-6; TRBD1 matches at 9 bases. J gave up 4 bases and V 0 bases, and 10 bases lay outside the gene matches. The germline V gene encodes CDR1 KGHSH and CDR2 LQKENI. The CDR3 spans 19 residues. DNA of the CDR3: TGTGCCAGCTCACCACCGGTGCGGGGACAGGGTACCGGGGCCAACGTCCTGACTTTC. This gives the protein CASSPPVRGQGTGANVLTF.

This clonotype occurred many times. V is TRBV7-2 and J is TRBJ2-3; D unresolved. In germline, CDR1 is SGHTA, CDR2 FQGNSA. The CDR3 runs to 15 residues. The germline V and J ends were trimmed by 1 base and 2 bases, with 10 bases remaining between them. The CDR3 coding sequence is TGTGCCAGCAGCTTAGAAGGAGATATCACAGATACGCAGTATTTT. Encoded protein: CASSLEGDITDTQYF. The whole variable domain, filled in from reference TRBV7-2 and TRBJ2-3, reads GAGVSQSPSNKVTEKGKDVELRCDPISGHTALYWYRQSLGQGLEFLIYFQGNSAPDKSGLPSDRFSAERTGGSVSTLTIQRTQQEDSAVYLCASSLEGDITDTQYFGPGTRLTVL.

The J gene is TRBJ2-7, the V gene TRBV10-3; the D is unclear. Germline assignment: CDR1 ENHRY and CDR2 SYGVKD. The CDR3 length is 14 residues. V shed 6 bases and J shed 0 bases, with 12 bases lying between them. CDR3 region: CAISKGMISYEQYF. The CDR3 DNA follows: TGTGCCATCAGCAAAGGGATGATCTCCTACGAGCAGTACTTC.